The source of this T cell receptor (beta chain) is a study of cytomegalovirus exposure and HLA in healthy donors. Study conclusions and caveats: Many donors shared some public TCRs, even though most TCR sequences were rare. Later on, an analysis found that several of the most significant clusters appeared to be linked to common viral pathogens, which included parvovirus B19.

The germline CDR1 and CDR2 sequences are SGHAT and FQNNGV. V lost 5 bases, J lost 6 bases, and 10 bases lay in between. This CDR3 comprises 12 residues. It was with 60 Vbeta and 13 Jbeta primers that the PCR ran. Only in-frame clones appear in the TCRdb table, and some are missing; sequencing was by immunoSEQ multiplex PCR. The sample gives about 190,000 clones, around 78% of which show up once; approximately 14% is in the top ten. This clone occurred many times. Its antigen is still unknown. The V and J genes are TRBV11-2 and TRBJ1-2; the D gene is possibly TRBD1 (5 bases). The TCR originated in a woman aged 25 to 39 in good health and CMV-seropositive. Specimen: PBMCs. In nucleotides, the CDR3 is TGTGCCAGCAGCACGACAGTGGATGGCTACACCTTC. Translated, it gives CASSTTVDGYTF. Drawing the rest from reference TRBV11-2 and TRBJ1-2, the complete variable domain is EAGVAQSPRYKIIEKRQSVAFWCNPISGHATLYWYQQILGQGPKLLIQFQNNGVVDDSQLPKDRFSAERLKGVDSTLKIQPAKLEDSAVYLCASSTTVDGYTFGSGTRLTVV.